This TCR beta chain was captured in a study of shared clonotypes between healthy human individuals. Study-wide points: Shared across a few donors were roughly 5.3% of the naive CD4 clonotypes.

The CDR3 sequence is 13 residues long. The J segment lost 5 bases and the V segment lost 3 bases, leaving 4 bases of the junction unmatched. Germline V gene sequence: CDR1 SGHNT, CDR2 YYREEE (reference sequence). The authors loaded 200 ng DNA, 25,000 to 30,000 T cell genomes, into sorted-subset replicate PCRs. Libraries were prepared by immunoSEQ multiplex PCR; TCRdb keeps only in-frame clonotypes and omits some of them. The sample has over 1.4 million clones; over 95% are singletons. A CD45RA+ naive subset and a CD45RA-negative memory subset were split from CD4+ cells. Details on this clone: Its antigen is currently unknown.

The specimen was naive CD4+ T cells sorted from blood. Described subset: CD45RA+ positively selected. This clonotype was sampled from a man in his thirties or forties in good health. This rearrangement joins TRBV5-4 to TRBJ2-7, with 8 bases fitting TRBD2. CDR3 sequence: CASSSAGGNEQYF. CDR3 sequence (DNA): TGTGCCAGCAGCTCCGCGGGAGGAAACGAGCAGTACTTC.